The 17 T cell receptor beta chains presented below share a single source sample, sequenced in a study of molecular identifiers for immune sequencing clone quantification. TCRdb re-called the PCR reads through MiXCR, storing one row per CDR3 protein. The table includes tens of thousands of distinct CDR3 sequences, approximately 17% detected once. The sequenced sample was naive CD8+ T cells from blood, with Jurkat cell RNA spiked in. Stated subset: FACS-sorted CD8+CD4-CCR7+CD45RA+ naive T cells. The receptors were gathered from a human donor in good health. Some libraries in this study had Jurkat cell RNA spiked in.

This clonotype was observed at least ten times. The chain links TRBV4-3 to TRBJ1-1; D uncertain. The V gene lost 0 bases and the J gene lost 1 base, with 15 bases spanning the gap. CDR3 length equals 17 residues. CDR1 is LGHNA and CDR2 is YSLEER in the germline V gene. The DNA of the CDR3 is TGCGCCAGCAGCCAAGATCTTTTTGGGGATCAGAACACTGAAGCTTTCTTT. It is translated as CASSQDLFGDQNTEAFF.

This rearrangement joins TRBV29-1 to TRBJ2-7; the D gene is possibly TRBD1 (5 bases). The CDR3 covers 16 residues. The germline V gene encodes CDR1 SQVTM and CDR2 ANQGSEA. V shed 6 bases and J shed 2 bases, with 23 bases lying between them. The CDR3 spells CSVETEGVAVPYEQYF. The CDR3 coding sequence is TGCAGCGTCGAAACGGAAGGGGTGGCAGTCCCCTACGAGCAGTACTTC.

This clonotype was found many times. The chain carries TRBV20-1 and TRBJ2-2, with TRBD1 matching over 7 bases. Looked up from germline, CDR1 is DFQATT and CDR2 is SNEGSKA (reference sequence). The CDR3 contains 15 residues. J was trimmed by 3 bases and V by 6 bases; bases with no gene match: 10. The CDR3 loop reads CSADYDRVDTGELFF. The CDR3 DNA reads TGCAGTGCCGATTATGACAGGGTAGACACCGGGGAGCTGTTTTTT.

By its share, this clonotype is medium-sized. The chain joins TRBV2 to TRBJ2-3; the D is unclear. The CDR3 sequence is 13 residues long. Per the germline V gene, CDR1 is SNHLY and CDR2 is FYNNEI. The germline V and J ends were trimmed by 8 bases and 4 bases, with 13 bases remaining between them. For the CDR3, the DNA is TGTGCCAGCCAGAACTGGGTATCAGATACGCAGTATTTT. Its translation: CASQNWVSDTQYF. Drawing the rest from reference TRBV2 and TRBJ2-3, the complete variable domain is EPEVTQTPSHQVTQMGQEVILRCVPISNHLYFYWYRQILGQKVEFLVSFYNNEISEKSEIFDDQFSVERPDGSNFTLKIRSTKLEDSAMYFCASQNWVSDTQYFGPGTRLTVL.

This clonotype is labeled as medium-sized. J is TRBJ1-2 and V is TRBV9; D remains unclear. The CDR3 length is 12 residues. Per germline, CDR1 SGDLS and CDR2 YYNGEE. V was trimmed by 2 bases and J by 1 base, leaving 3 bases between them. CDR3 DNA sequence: TGTGCCAGCAGCGTTAATAACTATGGCTACACCTTC. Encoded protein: CASSVNNYGYTF.

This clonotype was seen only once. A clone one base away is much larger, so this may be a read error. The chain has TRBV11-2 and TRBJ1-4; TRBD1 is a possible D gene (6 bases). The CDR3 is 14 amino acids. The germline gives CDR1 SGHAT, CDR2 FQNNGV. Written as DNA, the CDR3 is TGTGCCGGCAGCCACAGAGGACAGAATGAAAAACTGTTTTTT. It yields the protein CAGSHRGQNEKLFF.

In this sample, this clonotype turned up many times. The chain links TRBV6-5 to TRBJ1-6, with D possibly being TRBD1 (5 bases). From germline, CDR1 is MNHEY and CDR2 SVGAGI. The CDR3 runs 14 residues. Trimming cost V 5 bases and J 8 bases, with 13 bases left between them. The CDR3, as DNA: TGTGCCAGCAGTATGAGTCAGGGACATTCACCCCTCCACTTT. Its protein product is CASSMSQGHSPLHF.

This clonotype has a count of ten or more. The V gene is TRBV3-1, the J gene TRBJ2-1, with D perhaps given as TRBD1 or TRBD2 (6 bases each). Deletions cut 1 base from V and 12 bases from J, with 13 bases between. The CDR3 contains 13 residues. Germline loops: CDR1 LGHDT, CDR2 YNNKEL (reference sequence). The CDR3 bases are TGTGCCAGCAGCCAAGGAGGGGGGTCTGCGCAGTTCTTC. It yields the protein CASSQGGGSAQFF.

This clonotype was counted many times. CDR3 DNA sequence: TGTGCCAGCAGCTTACGTGAGGACGGGGTTACGCAGTATTTT. Its protein is CASSLREDGVTQYF. This chain links TRBV11-3 with TRBJ2-3; perhaps TRBD2 as D (5 bases). In germline, CDR1 is SGHNT, CDR2 YENEEA. The V and J ends lost 2 bases and 8 bases respectively, with 14 bases between them. This CDR3 is 14 amino acids long. The entire variable domain, with the rest obtained from reference TRBV11-3 and TRBJ2-3, is as follows: EAGVVQSPRYKIIEKKQPVAFWCNPISGHNTLYWYLQNLGQGPELLIRYENEEAVDDSQLPKDRFSAERLKGVDSTLKIQPAELGDSAVYLCASSLREDGVTQYFGPGTRLTVL.

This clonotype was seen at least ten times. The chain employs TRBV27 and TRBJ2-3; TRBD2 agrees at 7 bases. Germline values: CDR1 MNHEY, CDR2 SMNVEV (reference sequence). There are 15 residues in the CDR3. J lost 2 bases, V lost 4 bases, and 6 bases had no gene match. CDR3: CASSSLATNTDTQYF. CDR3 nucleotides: TGTGCCAGCAGTTCACTAGCGACAAACACAGATACGCAGTATTTT.

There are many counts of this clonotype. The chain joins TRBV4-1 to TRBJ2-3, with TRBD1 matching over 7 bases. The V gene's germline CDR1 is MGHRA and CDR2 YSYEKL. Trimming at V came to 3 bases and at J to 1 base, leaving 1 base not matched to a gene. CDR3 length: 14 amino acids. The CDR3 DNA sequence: TGCGCCAGCAGCCAGGGGACAGGCACAGATACGCAGTATTTT. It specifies CASSQGTGTDTQYF.

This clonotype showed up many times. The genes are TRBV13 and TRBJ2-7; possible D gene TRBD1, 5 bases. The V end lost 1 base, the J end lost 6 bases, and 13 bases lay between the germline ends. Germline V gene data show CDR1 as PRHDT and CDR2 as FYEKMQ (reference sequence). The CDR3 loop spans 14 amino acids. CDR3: CASSLVQAAGEQYF. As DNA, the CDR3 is TGTGCCAGCAGCTTAGTACAGGCTGCCGGCGAGCAGTACTTC.

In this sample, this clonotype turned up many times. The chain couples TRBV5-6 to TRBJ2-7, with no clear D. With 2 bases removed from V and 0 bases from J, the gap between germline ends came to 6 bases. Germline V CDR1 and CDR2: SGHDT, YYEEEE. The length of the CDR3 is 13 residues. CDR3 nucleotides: TGTGCCAGCAGCTTCGGCTACTCCTACGAGCAGTACTTC. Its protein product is CASSFGYSYEQYF.

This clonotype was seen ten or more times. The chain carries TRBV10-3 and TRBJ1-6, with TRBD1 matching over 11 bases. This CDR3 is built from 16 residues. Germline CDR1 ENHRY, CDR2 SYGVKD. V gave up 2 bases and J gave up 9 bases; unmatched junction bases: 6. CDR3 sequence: CAISEPSGTGGSPLHF. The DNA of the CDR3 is TGTGCCATCAGTGAGCCATCCGGGACAGGGGGTTCACCCCTCCACTTT.

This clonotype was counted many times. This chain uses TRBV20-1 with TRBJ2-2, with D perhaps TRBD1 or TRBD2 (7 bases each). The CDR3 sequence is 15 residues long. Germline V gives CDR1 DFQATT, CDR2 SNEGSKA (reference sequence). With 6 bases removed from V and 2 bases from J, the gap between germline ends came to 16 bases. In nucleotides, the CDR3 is TGCAGTGCCAGCAGGGGGGGCTTTAACACCGGGGAGCTGTTTTTT. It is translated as CSASRGGFNTGELFF.

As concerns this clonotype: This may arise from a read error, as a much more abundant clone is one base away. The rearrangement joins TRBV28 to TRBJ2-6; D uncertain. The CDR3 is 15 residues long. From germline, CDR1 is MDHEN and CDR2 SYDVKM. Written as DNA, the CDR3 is TGTACCAGCAGTTTGGGTAACTCTGGGGCCAACGTCCTGACTTTC. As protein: CTSSLGNSGANVLTF.

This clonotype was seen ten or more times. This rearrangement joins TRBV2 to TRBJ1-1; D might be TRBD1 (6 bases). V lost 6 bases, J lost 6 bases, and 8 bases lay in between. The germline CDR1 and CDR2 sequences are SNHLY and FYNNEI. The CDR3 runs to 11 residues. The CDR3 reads CASSDRPEAFF. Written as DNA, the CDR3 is TGTGCCAGCAGCGACAGGCCTGAAGCTTTCTTT.